A selection of T cell receptor beta chains follows, all from one sample in a study of CD8 T cells in Susac syndrome. TCRdb re-called the immunoSEQ multiplex PCR reads through MiXCR, storing one row per CDR3 protein. The repertoire consists of some 130,000 distinct CDR3 sequences, with around 95% occurring once and the leading ten covering approximately 0.18%. Material: CD8+ T cells from PBMCs. The receptors originated from a human donor with Susac syndrome. The CDR3 runs from the conserved cysteine through the conserved F or W. Fields, in order: CDR3 length, D gene, J gene, clone size, V gene, CDR3 DNA, CDR3 protein. A D gene is named only where the DNA matches it firmly. Some rows mark clone size as missing; the rest say once, few, many or name a class of expanded clone.

CDR3 length: 12
D gene: NA
J gene: TRBJ1-5
clone size: NA
V gene: TRBV2
CDR3 DNA: TGTGCCAGCGGATATAGCAATCAGCCCCAGCATTTT
CDR3 protein: CASGYSNQPQHF

CDR3 length: 15
D gene: TRBD2
J gene: TRBJ2-1
clone size: once
V gene: TRBV29-1
CDR3 DNA: TGCAGCGTTGAAGATCGAGACCTAGCGGGAAATGAGCAGTTCTTC
CDR3 protein: CSVEDRDLAGNEQFF

CDR3 length: 19
D gene: TRBD1
J gene: TRBJ2-1
clone size: NA
V gene: TRBV4-1
CDR3 DNA: TGCGCCAGCAGCCAAATGGGACAGGGAGCCCTCGACTACCACAATGAGCAGTTCTTC
CDR3 protein: CASSQMGQGALDYHNEQFF

CDR3 length: 14
D gene: TRBD2
J gene: TRBJ2-1
clone size: NA
V gene: TRBV29-1
CDR3 DNA: TGCAGCGTTCAGACTAGCGGGAGTGTCCATGAGCAGTTCTTC
CDR3 protein: CSVQTSGSVHEQFF

CDR3 length: 15
D gene: TRBD1
J gene: TRBJ1-2
clone size: NA
V gene: TRBV27
CDR3 DNA: TGTGCCAGCAGTTTATCAACAGGGGCTAACTATGGCTACACCTTC
CDR3 protein: CASSLSTGANYGYTF

CDR3 length: 11
D gene: NA
J gene: TRBJ2-7
clone size: NA
V gene: TRBV2
CDR3 DNA: TGTGCCAGCTTCGGGGGCGGCGAGCAGTACTTC
CDR3 protein: CASFGGGEQYF

CDR3 length: 16
D gene: TRBD1
J gene: TRBJ2-1
clone size: NA
V gene: TRBV20-1
CDR3 DNA: TGCAGTGCTGGGAGACCCGGGACAGGGGGAGGAGATGAGCAGTTCTTC
CDR3 protein: CSAGRPGTGGGDEQFF

CDR3 length: 14
D gene: NA
J gene: TRBJ1-5
clone size: few
V gene: TRBV27
CDR3 DNA: TGTGCCAGCAGTTTCTCCTATAGCAATCAGCCCCAGCATTTT
CDR3 protein: CASSFSYSNQPQHF

CDR3 length: 15
D gene: TRBD1
J gene: TRBJ1-2
clone size: NA
V gene: TRBV24-1
CDR3 DNA: TGTGCCACCAGTGACGGACAGGGGGCTGGCTATGGCTACACCTTC
CDR3 protein: CATSDGQGAGYGYTF

CDR3 length: 15
D gene: TRBD1
J gene: TRBJ2-1
clone size: NA
V gene: TRBV12-3/TRBV12-4
CDR3 DNA: TGTGCCAGCACCCCGACAGGGGCACTCTACAATGAGCAGTTCTTC
CDR3 protein: CASTPTGALYNEQFF

CDR3 length: 17
D gene: TRBD2
J gene: TRBJ2-1
clone size: NA
V gene: TRBV6-1
CDR3 DNA: TGTGCCAGCAGTGAAGACGACGCGGGAGAGGATTGGGATGAGCAGTTCTTC
CDR3 protein: CASSEDDAGEDWDEQFF

CDR3 length: 16
D gene: NA
J gene: TRBJ2-3
clone size: NA
V gene: TRBV27
CDR3 DNA: TGTGCCAGCAGTTTATATCCTGTGACTAGCACAGATACGCAGTATTTT
CDR3 protein: CASSLYPVTSTDTQYF

CDR3 length: 13
D gene: NA
J gene: TRBJ1-1
clone size: NA
V gene: TRBV30
CDR3 DNA: TGTGCCTGGAGTGCCGGGGGGGGGACTGAAGCTTTCTTT
CDR3 protein: CAWSAGGGTEAFF

CDR3 length: 13
D gene: NA
J gene: TRBJ2-3
clone size: NA
V gene: TRBV2
CDR3 DNA: TGTGCCAGCCAAGACAGCTCCACAGATACGCAGTATTTT
CDR3 protein: CASQDSSTDTQYF

CDR3 length: 14
D gene: TRBD1
J gene: TRBJ1-5
clone size: once
V gene: TRBV12-3/TRBV12-4
CDR3 DNA: TGTGCCAGCAGTCCAGGGGGCAGGAATCAGCCCCAGCATTTT
CDR3 protein: CASSPGGRNQPQHF

CDR3 length: 15
D gene: NA
J gene: TRBJ2-7
clone size: NA
V gene: TRBV21-1
CDR3 DNA: TGTGCCAGCAGACGGCAGGGGCCCAATCCCTACGAGCAGTACTTC
CDR3 protein: CASRRQGPNPYEQYF

CDR3 length: 16
D gene: NA
J gene: TRBJ1-1
clone size: NA
V gene: TRBV28
CDR3 DNA: TGTGCCAGCACGCCCGACGGTGAGGGGCCGGGCACTGAAGCTTTCTTT
CDR3 protein: CASTPDGEGPGTEAFF

CDR3 length: 15
D gene: NA
J gene: TRBJ2-1
clone size: once
V gene: TRBV19
CDR3 DNA: TGTGCCAGTAGTATTCAGGCCTCTTCTAACAATGAGCAGTTCTTC
CDR3 protein: CASSIQASSNNEQFF